This is a list of T cell receptor beta chains from one sample in a study of T cells after yellow fever vaccination. From the 5' RACE reads, TCRdb called clonotypes with MiXCR, one entry per CDR3 protein. Among some 390,000 distinct CDR3 sequences listed, more than 5.5% were seen once. This material consisted of PBMCs, taken 5 days after the yellow fever booster vaccination. The receptors shown here come from a man aged 25-45 years who received the YFV17D yellow fever vaccine. Both conserved end residues are part of each CDR3. A D gene is named only where the DNA matches it firmly. Only part of the rows carry a size: once, few, many, or a class if the clone is expanded.

clone size: many; D gene: NA; J gene: TRBJ2-1; V gene: TRBV12-3/TRBV12-4; CDR3 protein: CASSPGGAGYNEQFF; CDR3 DNA: TGTGCCAGCAGTCCCGGGGGTGCGGGTTACAATGAGCAGTTCTTC
clone size: NA; D gene: NA; J gene: TRBJ1-5; V gene: TRBV2; CDR3 protein: CASSEDRASDQPQHF; CDR3 DNA: TGTGCCAGCAGTGAGGACAGAGCCTCTGATCAGCCCCAGCATTTT
clone size: NA; D gene: TRBD1; J gene: TRBJ2-1; V gene: TRBV12-5; CDR3 protein: CASGLAPGQHKDNEQFF; CDR3 DNA: TGTGCTAGTGGTTTGGCTCCGGGACAGCATAAAGACAATGAGCAGTTCTTC
clone size: many; D gene: TRBD2; J gene: TRBJ2-3; V gene: TRBV6-5; CDR3 protein: CASSSAFSGIDYTQYF; CDR3 DNA: TGTGCCAGCAGTTCGGCATTTAGCGGGATTGACTATACGCAGTATTTT
clone size: NA; D gene: NA; J gene: TRBJ1-1; V gene: TRBV30; CDR3 protein: CAWGPPAFF; CDR3 DNA: TGTGCCTGGGGGCCCCCAGCTTTCTTT
clone size: NA; D gene: NA; J gene: TRBJ2-3; V gene: TRBV20-1; CDR3 protein: CSARDPSGYKAPDTQYF; CDR3 DNA: TGCAGTGCTAGAGATCCTTCGGGGTACAAAGCCCCAGATACGCAGTATTTT
clone size: few; D gene: TRBD1; J gene: TRBJ2-2; V gene: TRBV27; CDR3 protein: CASSRGQGYGELFF; CDR3 DNA: TGTGCCAGCAGTAGGGGACAGGGATACGGGGAGCTGTTTTTT
clone size: few; D gene: NA; J gene: TRBJ2-1; V gene: TRBV10-3; CDR3 protein: CAISDGGISYNEQFF; CDR3 DNA: TGTGCCATCAGTGATGGCGGAATCTCCTACAATGAGCAGTTCTTC
clone size: NA; D gene: TRBD2; J gene: TRBJ2-3; V gene: TRBV6-1; CDR3 protein: CASRLSIAGGGTDTQYF; CDR3 DNA: TGTGCCAGCAGACTCTCCATAGCGGGAGGTGGCACAGATACGCAGTATTTT
clone size: NA; D gene: NA; J gene: TRBJ2-5; V gene: TRBV2; CDR3 protein: CASSKYREIGSQETQYF; CDR3 DNA: TGTGCCAGCAGCAAATACAGGGAGATAGGGTCACAAGAGACCCAGTACTTC
clone size: few; D gene: TRBD1; J gene: TRBJ2-7; V gene: TRBV7-9; CDR3 protein: CASSRGQGAAEQYF; CDR3 DNA: TGTGCCAGCAGCCGGGGACAGGGGGCAGCCGAGCAGTACTTC
clone size: few; D gene: TRBD1; J gene: TRBJ2-5; V gene: TRBV4-1; CDR3 protein: CASSQDGTGYQETQYF; CDR3 DNA: TGCGCCAGCAGCCAAGATGGGACAGGGTACCAAGAGACCCAGTACTTC
clone size: NA; D gene: NA; J gene: TRBJ2-7; V gene: TRBV7-9; CDR3 protein: CASSSIPGSGNSYEQYF; CDR3 DNA: TGTGCCAGCAGCTCAATCCCGGGTAGCGGAAACTCCTACGAGCAGTACTTC
clone size: few; D gene: NA; J gene: TRBJ2-7; V gene: TRBV29-1; CDR3 protein: CSVIRGPQREQYF; CDR3 DNA: TGCAGCGTCATCCGGGGGCCCCAACGCGAGCAGTACTTC
clone size: many; D gene: TRBD2; J gene: TRBJ2-1; V gene: TRBV7-8; CDR3 protein: CASSKGLAGTTNEQFF; CDR3 DNA: TGTGCCAGCAGCAAGGGACTAGCGGGAACTACGAATGAGCAGTTCTTC